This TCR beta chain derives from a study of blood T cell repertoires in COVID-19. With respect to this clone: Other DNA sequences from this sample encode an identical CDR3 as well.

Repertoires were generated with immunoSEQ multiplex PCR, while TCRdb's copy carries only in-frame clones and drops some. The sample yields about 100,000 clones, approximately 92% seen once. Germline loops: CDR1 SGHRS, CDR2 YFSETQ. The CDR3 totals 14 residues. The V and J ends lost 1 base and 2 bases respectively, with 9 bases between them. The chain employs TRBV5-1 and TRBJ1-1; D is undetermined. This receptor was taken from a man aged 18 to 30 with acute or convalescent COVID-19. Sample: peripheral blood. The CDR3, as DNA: TGCGCCAGCAGCTTGTCCCGAGGAAACACTGAAGCTTTCTTT. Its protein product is CASSLSRGNTEAFF.